This T cell receptor (beta chain) was sequenced during a study of cytomegalovirus exposure and HLA in healthy donors. Study results and limitations: Presence/absence analyses took donor sequencing depth as roughly uniform. Most of the TCR beta V segments (in an earlier analysis) were productive either about 90% or about 30% of the time.

PCR employed 60 Vbeta and 13 Jbeta primers. The table came from immunoSEQ multiplex PCR; TCRdb's copy has only in-frame clones and leaves some out. The sample comprises 150,000 to 200,000 clones, about 85% of which are singletons, and less than 2.5% rests with the top ten. V trimming: 8 bases; J trimming: 5 bases; junction bases outside the gene matches: 10. The germline gives CDR1 SGHNT, CDR2 YENEEA. This CDR3 comprises 14 residues. This clone was picked up one time. What it binds is unknown. The receptor was isolated from a young man in good health and CMV-seropositive. The chain is built from TRBV11-3 and TRBJ2-7, with 9 bases matching TRBD2. The sample taken for sequencing was PBMCs. For the CDR3, the DNA is TGTGCCAGCCGGAGGCGCGGGGGGGCTAACGAGCAGTACTTC. The encoded protein is CASRRRGGANEQYF. Based on the CDR3 plus reference TRBV11-3 and TRBJ2-7, the full variable domain is EAGVVQSPRYKIIEKKQPVAFWCNPISGHNTLYWYLQNLGQGPELLIRYENEEAVDDSQLPKDRFSAERLKGVDSTLKIQPAELGDSAVYLCASRRRGGANEQYFGPGTRLTVT.